The 17 T cell receptor beta chains listed next were all sequenced from one sample in a study of neoadjuvant anti-PD-1 for oral cavity cancer. Time point given: after neoadjuvant nivolumab, at surgical resection. Method: immunoSEQ multiplex PCR; TCRdb's copy keeps in-frame clones and lacks some. This sample carries just over 65,000 clones, 70% to 90% of them seen once, and the ten largest clones take roughly 3.4%. Specimen: PBMCs, collected after nivolumab (anti-PD-1) treatment. The receptors come from a person aged 35 to 85 with oral cavity squamous cell carcinoma.

The J gene is TRBJ1-1, the V gene TRBV6-6; tentatively, D is TRBD1 (6 bases). The germline V gene encodes CDR1 MNHNY and CDR2 SVGAGI (reference sequence). The CDR3 extends over 14 amino acids. Trimming pared 8 bases from V and 5 bases from J, leaving 18 bases between. CDR3 sequence (DNA): TGTGCCAGCGTTTATACGGGGGGCGCGACTGAAGCTTTCTTT. Its translation: CASVYTGGATEAFF.

The chain uses TRBV7-8 and TRBJ2-3, with 11 positions matching TRBD2. Trimming removed 2 bases from V and 5 bases from J; junction bases left unmatched: 9. The CDR3 has 17 residues. Looked up from germline, CDR1 is SGHVS and CDR2 is FQNEAQ. CDR3 sequence (DNA): TGTGCCAGCAGCTTACGGGTAGCGGGAGGGCCGGGAGATACGCAGTATTTT. Protein sequence: CASSLRVAGGPGDTQYF.

The rearrangement joins TRBV15 to TRBJ2-3; D gene unclear. Germline V gives CDR1 LNHNV, CDR2 YYDKDF (reference sequence). The CDR3 covers 13 residues. V gave up 5 bases and J gave up 6 bases, with 12 bases separating them. The CDR3 DNA reads as TGTGCCACCAGCCCGGTGCCGAGGGATACGCAGTATTTT. Translated, it gives CATSPVPRDTQYF.

This clone appeared a few times. The chain has TRBV14 and TRBJ1-2; 11 bases line up with TRBD1. Germline CDR1 is SGHDN and CDR2 is FVKESK. J gave up 6 bases and V 4 bases, and 4 bases lay outside the gene matches. This CDR3 has 14 residues. The CDR3: CASSPPDRGHGYTF. CDR3 in DNA: TGTGCCAGCAGCCCCCCGGACAGGGGGCATGGCTACACCTTC.

The chain couples TRBV10-3 to TRBJ2-3; 9 positions match TRBD2. With V trimmed by 2 bases and J by 0 bases, 9 bases remained unmatched. The CDR3 is made up of 18 amino acids. Looked up from germline, CDR1 is ENHRY and CDR2 is SYGVKD. The CDR3 region is CAISEQGGLAGSTDTQYF. The CDR3, as DNA: TGTGCCATCAGTGAGCAGGGCGGGCTAGCGGGGAGCACAGATACGCAGTATTTT.

The V and J genes are TRBV2 and TRBJ2-3; D might be TRBD2 (6 bases). V was pared by 4 bases and J by 0 bases, with 11 bases between. Germline loops: CDR1 SNHLY, CDR2 FYNNEI. The CDR3 is 15 amino acids. The CDR3 DNA sequence: TGTGCCAGCAGTGCGGGACTGCCTAGCACAGATACGCAGTATTTT. The encoded protein is CASSAGLPSTDTQYF.

This chain joins TRBV28 and TRBJ2-5; D uncertain. Trimming left V 4 bases short and J 4 bases short, with 7 bases between. Germline loops: CDR1 MDHEN, CDR2 SYDVKM. The CDR3 runs to 12 residues. CDR3 in amino acids: CASSWSSETQYF. In DNA form, the CDR3 reads TGTGCCAGCAGTTGGTCGTCAGAGACCCAGTACTTC.

The chain recombines TRBV6-1 with TRBJ2-6, with 9 bases matching TRBD2. V was pared by 1 base and J by 4 bases, with 8 bases of the junction left unmatched. The length of the CDR3 is 18 residues. Germline assignment: CDR1 MNHNS and CDR2 SASEGT. CDR3 in amino acids: CASSEGASGALGANVLTF. DNA of the CDR3: TGTGCCAGCAGTGAAGGGGCTAGCGGGGCTCTGGGGGCCAACGTCCTGACTTTC.

The chain joins TRBV6-4 to TRBJ2-1, with TRBD2 identical over 8 bases. Trimming cost V 4 bases and J 0 bases; bases outside gene matches: 11. Per germline, CDR1 MRHNA and CDR2 SNTAGT. The CDR3 runs to 18 residues. CDR3 sequence: CASSGASGRPSSYNEQFF. The CDR3 coding sequence is TGTGCCAGCAGTGGGGCTAGCGGGCGGCCTAGCTCCTACAATGAGCAGTTCTTC.

This sequence joins TRBV9 and TRBJ2-1; D uncertain. V lost 0 bases and J lost 2, with 9 bases in between. The CDR3 consists of 15 residues. Germline CDR1 SGDLS, CDR2 YYNGEE. The CDR3 region has the DNA TGTGCCAGCAGCGTAGCCGATAAACCCTACAATGAGCAGTTCTTC. This encodes CASSVADKPYNEQFF.

The chain has TRBV10-3 and TRBJ2-1; D might be TRBD1 (6 bases). V was shortened by 3 bases and J by 6 bases, with 12 bases between the two germline ends. Looked up from germline, CDR1 is ENHRY and CDR2 is SYGVKD. The CDR3 contains 14 residues. CDR3 sequence (DNA): TGTGCCATCAGTGACGGGCTAGGGGGCAATGAGCAGTTCTTC. Translated: CAISDGLGGNEQFF.

The J gene is TRBJ2-7, the V gene TRBV5-1; D perhaps matches TRBD2 (5 bases). The ends were cut back, 3 bases at V and 0 bases at J, with 13 bases in the middle. Germline CDR1 SGHRS, CDR2 YFSETQ. CDR3 length: 15 amino acids. The CDR3 spells CASSWRADPSYEQYF. The CDR3 DNA reads as TGCGCCAGCAGCTGGCGAGCGGACCCCTCCTACGAGCAGTACTTC.

The V gene is TRBV9, the J gene TRBJ1-4, with 10 bases matching TRBD1. The ends lost 3 bases at V and 7 bases at J; junction bases unmatched: 9. This CDR3 spans 16 amino acids. In germline, CDR1 is SGDLS, CDR2 YYNGEE. The CDR3 reads CASSEGDRGLVEKLFF. DNA of the CDR3: TGTGCCAGCAGCGAGGGAGACAGGGGGCTAGTTGAAAAACTGTTTTTT.

The chain links TRBV7-8 to TRBJ2-7; no reliable D call. CDR3 length: 12 residues. Trimming left V 5 bases short and J 5 bases short, with 10 bases between. CDR1 and CDR2 (germline): SGHVS, FQNEAQ. The CDR3: CASSPQPNEQYF. In DNA, the CDR3 is TGTGCCAGCAGCCCCCAACCCAACGAGCAGTACTTC.

This clone was found a few times. This sequence joins TRBV7-9 and TRBJ2-7; D call uncertain. Germline CDR1 SEHNR, CDR2 FQNEAQ (reference sequence). The V and J ends lost 2 bases and 1 base respectively, with 6 bases between them. The CDR3 is 13 amino acids. The CDR3 spells CASSLWGSYEQYF. CDR3 DNA: TGTGCCAGCAGCTTATGGGGTTCCTACGAGCAGTACTTC.

The chain employs TRBV30 and TRBJ2-7, with TRBD1 identical over 7 bases. CDR1 is GTSNPN and CDR2 is SVGIG in the germline V gene (reference sequence). The CDR3 sequence is 13 residues long. V lost 6 bases, J lost 1 base, and 6 bases stayed unmatched. The CDR3 DNA sequence: TGTGCCTGCGAGTTGGGACAGTCCTACGAGCAGTACTTC. Translation: CACELGQSYEQYF.

V and J are TRBV4-1 and TRBJ2-7; 10 bases align to TRBD1. This CDR3 contains 15 residues. Germline V CDR1 and CDR2: MGHRA, YSYEKL. The J segment lost 1 base and the V segment lost 4 bases, leaving 4 bases of the junction unmatched. CDR3 amino acids: CASSRGQGLSYEQYF. CDR3 nucleotide sequence: TGCGCCAGCAGCCGGGGACAGGGGTTGTCCTACGAGCAGTACTTC.